This T cell receptor (beta chain) was recorded in a study of regulatory T cells in long-lasting Graves disease. Study-level findings and limits: Persistent Graves' cases showed lower TCR diversity than newly diagnosed cases. Preferential use of TRBV28, TRBJ1-2 and TRBJ2-5 was seen in persistent disease.

Sequencing libraries for TCR beta were prepared with iRepertoire HTBI primers and Arm-PCR of CDR3 regions. TCRdb re-called the multiplex PCR reads through MiXCR, storing one row per CDR3 protein. Here the sample spans about 340,000 distinct CDR3 sequences, less than 20% being singletons. To note about this clonotype: Its antigen remains unidentified.

Trimming cost V 1 base and J 4 bases; bases outside gene matches: 15. The CDR3 extends over 21 amino acids. Per germline, CDR1 LGHNA and CDR2 YSLEER. Noted time point: persistent/refractory GD, antithyroid drugs over 5 years with positive TRAb. Construction of the TCR library relied on RNA isolated from PBMCs. A peripheral blood sample, 7 to 9 milliliters in volume, was drawn into EDTA tubes. This chain links TRBV4-3 with TRBJ2-6; TRBD2 agrees at 11 bases. The receptor was derived from a female donor with Graves disease. The sample consisted of peripheral blood mononuclear cells (PBMCs), taken when the disease was refractory, from a patient treated with antithyroid drugs. The CDR3 reads CASSQGVLAGAGLSGANVLTF. For the CDR3, the DNA is TGCGCCAGCAGCCAAGGAGTACTAGCGGGGGCAGGGCTCTCGGGGGCCAACGTCCTGACTTTC.